A single sample is the source of the 10 T cell receptor beta chains below, sequenced in a study of shared clonotypes between healthy human individuals. Only in-frame clones appear in the TCRdb table, and some are missing; sequencing was by immunoSEQ multiplex PCR. The sample has approximately 500,000 clones, 90% to 96% seen once; the top ten hold approximately 0.06%. The sample comprised naive CD4+ T cells sorted from blood. Subset in this sample: CD45RA+ positively selected. These receptors were obtained from a woman in her 30s in good health.

The chain links TRBV6-5 to TRBJ2-3; TRBD2 might be the D (6 bases). The CDR3 is 14 residues long. V was trimmed by 8 bases and J by 3 bases, leaving 15 bases between them. The germline gives CDR1 MNHEY, CDR2 SVGAGI. The CDR3 bases are TGTGCCAGCCAGGCGGGACCAATTACAGATACGCAGTATTTT. Protein: CASQAGPITDTQYF.

The J gene is TRBJ1-1, the V gene TRBV2, with a possible D match to TRBD1 (5 bases). The V end was cut by 8 bases, the J end by 2 bases, with 15 bases between. The germline V gene encodes CDR1 SNHLY and CDR2 FYNNEI. This CDR3 comprises 14 residues. Here the CDR3 reads CASGGSGVNTEAFF. The CDR3 DNA follows: TGTGCCAGCGGGGGTAGCGGGGTAAACACTGAAGCTTTCTTT. Using reference TRBV2 and TRBJ1-1 for the parts outside the CDR3, the full variable domain is EPEVTQTPSHQVTQMGQEVILRCVPISNHLYFYWYRQILGQKVEFLVSFYNNEISEKSEIFDDQFSVERPDGSNFTLKIRSTKLEDSAMYFCASGGSGVNTEAFFGQGTRLTVV.

This chain uses TRBV18 with TRBJ1-2, with 10 bases lining up with TRBD1. The CDR3 totals 14 residues. Germline CDR1 KGHSH, CDR2 LQKENI. J lost 2 bases, V lost 6 bases, and 3 bases had no gene match. The CDR3 nucleotides read TGTGCCAGCTCGCCGACAGGGGGCAACTATGGCTACACCTTC. This sequence encodes CASSPTGGNYGYTF.

To note about this clone: A junction boundary mismatches the germline segment, possibly from a read error. V is TRBV25-1 and J is TRBJ2-2; 10 nucleotides align to TRBD2. This CDR3 has 15 amino acids. The germline CDR1 and CDR2 sequences are MGHDK and SYGVNS. CDR3 protein: CAISGAGGGTGELFF. The CDR3 DNA reads as TGTGCCATCAGTGGAGCGGGAGGGGGCACCGGGGAGCTGTTTTTT.

This sequence joins TRBV2 and TRBJ2-6; 8 positions agree with TRBD1. V was clipped by 5 bases and J by 0 bases; unmatched bases: 6. Germline V lookup: CDR1 SNHLY, CDR2 FYNNEI. The CDR3 spans 17 residues. CDR3: CASSRTGPSSGANVLTF. CDR3 coding DNA: TGTGCCAGCAGTAGGACAGGGCCCTCCTCTGGGGCCAACGTCCTGACTTTC.

This sequence joins TRBV28 and TRBJ1-5; D may be TRBD1 (6 bases). The V end lost 8 bases, the J end lost 3 bases, and 14 bases lay between the germline ends. Germline V gene sequence: CDR1 MDHEN, CDR2 SYDVKM. The CDR3 has 14 residues. The CDR3 region is CASRRGTFNQPQHF. CDR3 sequence (DNA): TGTGCCAGCCGCAGGGGAACCTTCAATCAGCCCCAGCATTTT.

V usage is TRBV28 and J usage is TRBJ2-7; 9 positions match TRBD2. The CDR3 contains 16 residues. V shed 1 base, J shed 2 bases, and the junction held 6 bases outside the gene matches. Germline values: CDR1 MDHEN, CDR2 SYDVKM. The CDR3, as DNA: TGTGCCAGCAGTTTATTCTCTGCGGGAGGGCCCTACGAGCAGTACTTC. Residues: CASSLFSAGGPYEQYF.

The rearrangement uses TRBV5-1 and TRBJ2-2; 10 bases map to TRBD1. Germline loops: CDR1 SGHRS, CDR2 YFSETQ. This CDR3 is built from 15 residues. V lost 3 bases to trimming and J lost 1 base; unmatched junction nucleotides: 0. CDR3 in amino acids: CASSWTGGNTGELFF. Here the CDR3 DNA reads TGCGCCAGCAGCTGGACAGGGGGGAACACCGGGGAGCTGTTTTTT. The full variable domain, completed using reference TRBV5-1 and TRBJ2-2, is KAGVTQTPRYLIKTRGQQVTLSCSPISGHRSVSWYQQTPGQGLQFLFEYFSETQRNKGNFPGRFSGRQFSNSRSEMNVSTLELGDSALYLCASSWTGGNTGELFFGEGSRLTVL.

The chain uses TRBV15 and TRBJ2-5; maybe TRBD2 (6 bases). The DNA end lines up better with TRBJ2-7; the J call may be wrong. The CDR3 is 13 amino acids. Per germline, CDR1 LNHNV and CDR2 YYDKDF (reference sequence). CDR3 residues: CATSRDGGYEQYF. Written as DNA, the CDR3 is TGTGCCACCAGCAGAGATGGGGGGTACGAGCAGTACTTC.

The chain links TRBV6-1 to TRBJ2-7; TRBD1 matches 9 bases. The CDR3 runs 14 residues. From germline, CDR1 is MNHNS and CDR2 SASEGT. V dropped 7 bases and J dropped 3; count of bases not matched to a gene: 7. In DNA form, the CDR3 reads TGTGCCAGCAAAGATGACAGGGGGATCTACGAGCAGTACTTC. This codes for CASKDDRGIYEQYF.